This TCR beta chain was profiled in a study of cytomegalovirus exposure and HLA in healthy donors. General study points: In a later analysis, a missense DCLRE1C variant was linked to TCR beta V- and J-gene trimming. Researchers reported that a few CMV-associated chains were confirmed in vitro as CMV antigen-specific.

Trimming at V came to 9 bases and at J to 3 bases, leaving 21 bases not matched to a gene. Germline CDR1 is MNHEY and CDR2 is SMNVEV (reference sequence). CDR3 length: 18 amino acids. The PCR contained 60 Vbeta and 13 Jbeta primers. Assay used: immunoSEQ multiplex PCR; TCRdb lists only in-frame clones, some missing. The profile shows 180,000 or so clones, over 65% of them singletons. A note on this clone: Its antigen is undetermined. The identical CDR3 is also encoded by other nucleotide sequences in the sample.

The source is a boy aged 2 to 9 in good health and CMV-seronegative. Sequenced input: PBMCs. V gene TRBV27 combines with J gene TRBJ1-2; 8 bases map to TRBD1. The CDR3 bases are TGTGCCAGTGCCCTTACAGGGGGTCAGCTCCTATCGTACTATGGCTACACCTTC. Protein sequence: CASALTGGQLLSYYGYTF.